This T cell receptor (beta chain) was recorded in a study of blood T cell repertoires in COVID-19. Study background: Samples came from the United States, Italy and Spain, spanning acute and convalescent COVID-19. T cells, B-cell-depleted T cells, or PBMCs provided the cDNA or gDNA that served as material.

It was during active infection that Seattle patients were enrolled and then longitudinally followed. Original handling: Estimation of nucleated cell counts relied on the amplification of reference gene primers. Generated by immunoSEQ multiplex PCR, the TCRdb table keeps only in-frame clones and is missing some. That table furnishes V, J and clone size, whereas the DNA furnished D and trimming. The sample has 250,000 to 300,000 clones, roughly 91% seen once. Germline lookup yields CDR1 MNHEY and CDR2 SVGAGI. CDR3 length: 16 amino acids. Trimming took 1 base from V and 2 from J, leaving 14 bases between them. This clone was detected once.

The chain combines TRBV6-5 with TRBJ1-2; D unclear. The source is a woman aged 25 to 39 with COVID-19, enrolled during active disease. Sequencing input: peripheral blood. The CDR3, as DNA: TGTGCCAGCAGTTACTATCGCGGGCAGGTCAACTATGGCTACACCTTC. As protein: CASSYYRGQVNYGYTF.